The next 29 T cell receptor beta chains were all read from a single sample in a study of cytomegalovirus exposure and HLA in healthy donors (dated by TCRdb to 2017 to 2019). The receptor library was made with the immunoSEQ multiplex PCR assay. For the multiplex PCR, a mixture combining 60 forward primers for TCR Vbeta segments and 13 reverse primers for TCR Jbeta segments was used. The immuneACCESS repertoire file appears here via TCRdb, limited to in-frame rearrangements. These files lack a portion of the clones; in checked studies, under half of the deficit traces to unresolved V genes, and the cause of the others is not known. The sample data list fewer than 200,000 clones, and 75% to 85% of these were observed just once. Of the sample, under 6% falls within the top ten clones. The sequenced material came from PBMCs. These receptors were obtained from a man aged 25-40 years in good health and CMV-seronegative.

CDR3 loop: CASSYTGTGIYYEQYF. For the CDR3, the DNA is TGTGCCAGCAGCTACACCGGGACAGGGATCTACTACGAGCAGTACTTC. The chain has TRBV5-6 and TRBJ2-7; the match to TRBD1 covers 9 bases. The CDR3 sequence is 16 residues long. V dropped 3 bases and J dropped 3; count of bases not matched to a gene: 10. Germline CDR1 is SGHDT and CDR2 is YYEEEE.

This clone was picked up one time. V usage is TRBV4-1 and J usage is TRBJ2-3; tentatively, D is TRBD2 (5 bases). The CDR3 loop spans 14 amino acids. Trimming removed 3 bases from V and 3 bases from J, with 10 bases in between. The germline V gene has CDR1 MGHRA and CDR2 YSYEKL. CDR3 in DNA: TGCGCCAGCAGCCAGGTACTAGGAACAGATACGCAGTATTTT. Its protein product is CASSQVLGTDTQYF.

The CDR3 coding sequence is TGTGCCAGCAGCTTGGGTTCCGCCTACAATGAGCAGTTCTTC. Its translation is CASSLGSAYNEQFF. The chain recombines TRBV5-4 with TRBJ2-1, with D hard to call. The V and J ends lost 0 bases and 2 bases respectively, with 6 bases between them. The CDR3 has 14 amino acids. Germline V gene data show CDR1 as SGHNT and CDR2 as YYREEE (reference sequence). Based on the CDR3 plus reference TRBV5-4 and TRBJ2-1, the full variable domain is ETGVTQSPTHLIKTRGQQVTLRCSSQSGHNTVSWYQQALGQGPQFIFQYYREEENGRGNFPPRFSGLQFPNYSSELNVNALELDDSALYLCASSLGSAYNEQFFGPGTRLTVL.

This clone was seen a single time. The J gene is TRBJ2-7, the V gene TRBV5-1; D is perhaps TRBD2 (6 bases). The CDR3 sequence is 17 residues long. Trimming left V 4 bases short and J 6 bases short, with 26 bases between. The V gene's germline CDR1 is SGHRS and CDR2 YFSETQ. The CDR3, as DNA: TGCGCCAGCAGCCTAAAGGAGGGCGGAAGTTCCCCGGGCGAGCAGTACTTC. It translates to CASSLKEGGSSPGEQYF.

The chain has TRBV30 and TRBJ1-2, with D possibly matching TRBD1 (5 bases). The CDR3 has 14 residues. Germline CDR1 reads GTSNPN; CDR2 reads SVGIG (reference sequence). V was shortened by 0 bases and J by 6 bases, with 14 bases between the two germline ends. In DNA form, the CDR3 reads TGTGCCTGGAGTGTAAGGTGGGGGGTAAATGGCTACACCTTC. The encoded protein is CAWSVRWGVNGYTF. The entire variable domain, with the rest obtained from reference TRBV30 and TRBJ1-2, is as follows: SQTIHQWPATLVQPVGSPLSLECTVEGTSNPNLYWYRQAAGRGLQLLFYSVGIGQISSEVPQNLSASRPQDRQFILSSKKLLLSDSGFYLCAWSVRWGVNGYTFGSGTRLTVV.

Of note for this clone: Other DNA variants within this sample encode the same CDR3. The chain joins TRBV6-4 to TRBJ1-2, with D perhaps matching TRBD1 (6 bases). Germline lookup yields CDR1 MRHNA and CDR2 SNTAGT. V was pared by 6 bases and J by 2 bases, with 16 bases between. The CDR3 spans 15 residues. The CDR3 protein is CASRPTHGTNYGYTF. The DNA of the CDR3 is TGTGCCAGCAGACCGACTCACGGGACAAACTATGGCTACACCTTC.

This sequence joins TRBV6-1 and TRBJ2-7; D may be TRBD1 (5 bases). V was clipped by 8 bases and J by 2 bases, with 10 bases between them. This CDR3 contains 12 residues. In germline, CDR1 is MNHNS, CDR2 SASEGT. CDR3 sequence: CASFDRTYEQYF. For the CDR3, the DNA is TGTGCCAGCTTTGACAGAACCTACGAGCAGTACTTC.

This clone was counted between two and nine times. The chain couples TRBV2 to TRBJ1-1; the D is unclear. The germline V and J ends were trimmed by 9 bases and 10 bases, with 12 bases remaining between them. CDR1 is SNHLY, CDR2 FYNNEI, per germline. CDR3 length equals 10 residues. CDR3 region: CASPPFSAFF. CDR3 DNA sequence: TGTGCCAGTCCTCCCTTTTCAGCTTTCTTT.

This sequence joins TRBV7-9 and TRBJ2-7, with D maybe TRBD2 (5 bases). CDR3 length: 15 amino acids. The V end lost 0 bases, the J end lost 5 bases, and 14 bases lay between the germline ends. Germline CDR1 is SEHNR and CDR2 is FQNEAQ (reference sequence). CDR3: CASSLAQRRNNEQYF. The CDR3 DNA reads TGTGCCAGCAGCTTAGCCCAGCGGAGAAATAACGAGCAGTACTTC.

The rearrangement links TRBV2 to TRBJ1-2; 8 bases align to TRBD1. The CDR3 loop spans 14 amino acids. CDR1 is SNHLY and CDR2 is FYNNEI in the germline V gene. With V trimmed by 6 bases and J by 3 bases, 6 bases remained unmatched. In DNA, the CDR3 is TGTGCCAGCAGCGCTTCGGGACAGGACTATGGCTACACCTTC. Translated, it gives CASSASGQDYGYTF.

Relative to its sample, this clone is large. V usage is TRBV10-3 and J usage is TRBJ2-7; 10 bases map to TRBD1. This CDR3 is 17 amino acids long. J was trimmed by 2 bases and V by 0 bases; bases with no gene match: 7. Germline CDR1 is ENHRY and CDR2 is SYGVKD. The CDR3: CAISESVGQGGPYEQYF. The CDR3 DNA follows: TGTGCCATCAGTGAGTCAGTAGGACAGGGGGGACCCTACGAGCAGTACTTC.

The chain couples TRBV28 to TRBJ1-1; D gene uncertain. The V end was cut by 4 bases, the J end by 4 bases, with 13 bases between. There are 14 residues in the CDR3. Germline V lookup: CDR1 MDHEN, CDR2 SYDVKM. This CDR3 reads CASSSPGETTEAFF. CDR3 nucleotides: TGTGCCAGCAGTTCACCCGGGGAGACCACTGAAGCTTTCTTT.

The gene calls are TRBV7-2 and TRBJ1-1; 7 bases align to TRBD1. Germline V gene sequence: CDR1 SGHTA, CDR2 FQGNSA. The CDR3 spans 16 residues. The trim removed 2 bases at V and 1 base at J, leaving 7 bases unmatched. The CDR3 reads CASSLRGTAPNTEAFF. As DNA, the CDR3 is TGTGCCAGCAGCTTAAGGGGGACAGCACCGAACACTGAAGCTTTCTTT.

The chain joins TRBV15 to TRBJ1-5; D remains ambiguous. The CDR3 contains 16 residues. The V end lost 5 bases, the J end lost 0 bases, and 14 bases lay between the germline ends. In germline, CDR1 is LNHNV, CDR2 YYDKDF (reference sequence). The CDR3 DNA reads TGTGCCACCAGCGGGCCGTACCATCATAGCAATCAGCCCCAGCATTTT. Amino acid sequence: CATSGPYHHSNQPQHF.

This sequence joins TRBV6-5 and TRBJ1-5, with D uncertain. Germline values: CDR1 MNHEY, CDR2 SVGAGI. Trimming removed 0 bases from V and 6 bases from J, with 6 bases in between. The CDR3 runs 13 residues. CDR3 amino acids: CASSYSRVQPQHF. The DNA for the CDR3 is TGTGCCAGCAGTTACTCCCGGGTTCAGCCCCAGCATTTT.

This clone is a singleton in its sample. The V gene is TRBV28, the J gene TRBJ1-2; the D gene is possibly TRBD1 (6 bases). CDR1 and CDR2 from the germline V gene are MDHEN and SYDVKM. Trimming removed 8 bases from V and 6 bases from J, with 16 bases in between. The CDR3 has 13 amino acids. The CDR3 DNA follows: TGTGCCAGCGGGTTCAACAGGGTCCATGGCTACACCTTC. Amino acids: CASGFNRVHGYTF.

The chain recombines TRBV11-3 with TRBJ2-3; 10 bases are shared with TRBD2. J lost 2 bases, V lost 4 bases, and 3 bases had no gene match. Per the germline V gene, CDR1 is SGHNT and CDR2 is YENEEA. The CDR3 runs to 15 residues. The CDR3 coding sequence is TGTGCCAGCAGCTCAGCGGGGGGGTACACAGATACGCAGTATTTT. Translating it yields CASSSAGGYTDTQYF. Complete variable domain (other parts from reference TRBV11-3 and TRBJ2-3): EAGVVQSPRYKIIEKKQPVAFWCNPISGHNTLYWYLQNLGQGPELLIRYENEEAVDDSQLPKDRFSAERLKGVDSTLKIQPAELGDSAVYLCASSSAGGYTDTQYFGPGTRLTVL.

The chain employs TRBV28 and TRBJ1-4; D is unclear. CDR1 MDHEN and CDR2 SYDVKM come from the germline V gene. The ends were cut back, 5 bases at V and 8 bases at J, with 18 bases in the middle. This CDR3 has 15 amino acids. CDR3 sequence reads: CASSAPGPAGEKLFF. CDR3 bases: TGTGCCAGCAGTGCACCGGGCCCAGCGGGCGAAAAACTGTTTTTT.

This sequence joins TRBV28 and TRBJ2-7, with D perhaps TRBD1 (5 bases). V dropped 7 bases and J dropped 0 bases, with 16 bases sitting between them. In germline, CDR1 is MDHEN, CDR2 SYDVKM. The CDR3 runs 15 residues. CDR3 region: CASTQMGQYSYEQYF. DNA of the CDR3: TGTGCCAGCACCCAGATGGGGCAGTACTCCTACGAGCAGTACTTC.

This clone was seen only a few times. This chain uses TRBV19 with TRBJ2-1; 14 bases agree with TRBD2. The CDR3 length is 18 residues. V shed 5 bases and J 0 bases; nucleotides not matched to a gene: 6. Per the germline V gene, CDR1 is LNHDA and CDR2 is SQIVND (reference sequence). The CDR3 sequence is CASSSRLAGGTSYNEQFF. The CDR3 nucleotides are TGTGCCAGTAGTTCACGACTAGCGGGGGGGACCTCCTACAATGAGCAGTTCTTC.

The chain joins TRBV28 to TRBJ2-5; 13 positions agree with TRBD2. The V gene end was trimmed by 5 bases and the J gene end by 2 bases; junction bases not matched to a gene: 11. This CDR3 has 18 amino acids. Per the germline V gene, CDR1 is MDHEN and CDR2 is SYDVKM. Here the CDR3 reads CASSRARTSGGTQETQYF. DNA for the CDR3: TGTGCCAGCAGTCGAGCGCGGACTAGCGGGGGAACGCAAGAGACCCAGTACTTC.

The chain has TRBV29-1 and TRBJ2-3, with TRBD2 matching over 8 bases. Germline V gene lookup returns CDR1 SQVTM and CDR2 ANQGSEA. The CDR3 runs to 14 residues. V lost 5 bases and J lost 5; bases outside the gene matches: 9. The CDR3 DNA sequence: TGCAGCGTTTTGAATGGACTAGCAGGAGATACGCAGTATTTT. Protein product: CSVLNGLAGDTQYF.

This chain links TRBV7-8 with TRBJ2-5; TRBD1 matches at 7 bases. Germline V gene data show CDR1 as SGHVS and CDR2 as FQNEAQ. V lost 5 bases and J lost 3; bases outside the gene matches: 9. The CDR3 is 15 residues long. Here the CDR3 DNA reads TGTGCCAGCAGCCCCCAAGCCGGGACAGAAGAGACCCAGTACTTC. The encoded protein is CASSPQAGTEETQYF.

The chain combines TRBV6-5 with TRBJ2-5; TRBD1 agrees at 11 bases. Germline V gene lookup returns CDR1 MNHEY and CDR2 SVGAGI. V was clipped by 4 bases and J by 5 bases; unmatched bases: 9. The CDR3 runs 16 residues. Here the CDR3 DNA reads TGTGCCAGCAGTTCGGACAGGGGGCTAGTTTGGGAGACCCAGTACTTC. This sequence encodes CASSSDRGLVWETQYF.

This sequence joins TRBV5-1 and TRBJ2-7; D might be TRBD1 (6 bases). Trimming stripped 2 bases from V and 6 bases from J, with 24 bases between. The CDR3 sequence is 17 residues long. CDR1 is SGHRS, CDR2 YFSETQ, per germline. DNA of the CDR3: TGCGCCAGCAGCTTCCGAACGGGGACACATTTTGGACTCGAGCAGTACTTC. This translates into CASSFRTGTHFGLEQYF.

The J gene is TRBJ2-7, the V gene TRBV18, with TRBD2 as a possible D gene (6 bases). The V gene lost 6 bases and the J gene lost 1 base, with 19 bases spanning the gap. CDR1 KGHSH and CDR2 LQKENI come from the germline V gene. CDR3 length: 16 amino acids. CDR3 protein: CASSPLVTGGSYEQYF. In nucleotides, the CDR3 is TGTGCCAGCTCCCCCCTTGTCACCGGGGGATCCTACGAGCAGTACTTC.

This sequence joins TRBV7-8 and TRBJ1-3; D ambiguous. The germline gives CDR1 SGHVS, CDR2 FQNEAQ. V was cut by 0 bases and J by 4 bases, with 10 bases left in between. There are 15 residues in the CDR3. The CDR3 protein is CASSLAPGNGNTIYF. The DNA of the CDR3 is TGTGCCAGCAGCTTAGCCCCGGGAAACGGAAACACCATATATTTT.

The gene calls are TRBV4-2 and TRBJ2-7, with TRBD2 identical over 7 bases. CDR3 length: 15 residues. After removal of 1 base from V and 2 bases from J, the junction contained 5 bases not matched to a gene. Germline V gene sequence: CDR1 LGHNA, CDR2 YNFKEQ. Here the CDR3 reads CASSQGGRDAYEQYF. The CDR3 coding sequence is TGTGCCAGCAGCCAAGGGGGGAGGGACGCCTACGAGCAGTACTTC.

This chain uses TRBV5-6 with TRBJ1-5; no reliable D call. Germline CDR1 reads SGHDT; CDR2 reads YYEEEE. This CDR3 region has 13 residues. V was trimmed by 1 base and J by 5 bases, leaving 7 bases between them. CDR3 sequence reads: CASSLFGYQPQHF. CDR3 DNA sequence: TGTGCCAGCAGCTTGTTCGGGTATCAGCCCCAGCATTTT. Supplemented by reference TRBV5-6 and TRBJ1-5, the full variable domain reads DAGVTQSPTHLIKTRGQQVTLRCSPKSGHDTVSWYQQALGQGPQFIFQYYEEEERQRGNFPDRFSGHQFPNYSSELNVNALLLGDSALYLCASSLFGYQPQHFGDGTRLSIL.